The 23 T cell receptor beta chains presented below share a single source sample, sequenced in a study of tumor-infiltrating lymphocytes in primary liver carcinoma. Synthesis of TCR beta cDNA was carried out from around 540 ng total RNA with a constant-region primer. Employing slightly modified ARM-PCR, three nested multiplex PCR rounds were run, and these gave rise to the TCR beta libraries. Forward primers for TRBV1-TRBV30 and a C-beta reverse primer served the first two PCR rounds, at about 10 cycles each. TCRdb reprocessed the multiplex PCR reads with MiXCR, giving one entry per CDR3 protein. The table lists 300,000 to 350,000 distinct CDR3 sequences, almost 65% of them singletons. The researchers obtained blood RNA from unsorted whole blood and also extracted germline DNA. Sample: peripheral blood. The receptors here all came from a man aged 40-55 years with primary liver carcinoma and hepatitis B virus infection.

This clonotype showed up just once. Lacking the conserved final phenylalanine or tryptophan, this CDR3 likely reflects a read error. The CDR3 spells CASSSIRTNGRTTDTQYY. Written as DNA, the CDR3 is TGTGCCAGCAGCTCAATTCGGACTAACGGGAGGACCACAGATACGCAGTATTAT. This chain joins TRBV11-2 and TRBJ2-3; 7 positions match TRBD2. Looked up from germline, CDR1 is SGHAT and CDR2 is FQNNGV. There are 18 residues in the CDR3. Trimming removed 4 bases from V and 2 bases from J; junction bases left unmatched: 15.

The rearrangement links TRBV20-1 to TRBJ2-3, with D perhaps matching TRBD2 (6 bases). Germline V gene lookup returns CDR1 DFQATT and CDR2 SNEGSKA (reference sequence). Trimming removed 1 base from V and 4 bases from J, with 15 bases in between. The CDR3 sequence is 15 residues long. The CDR3 nucleotides read TGCAGTGCTAGAGGCTGGACGGGGGACCCAGATACGCAGTATTTT. Protein: CSARGWTGDPDTQYF.

This clonotype showed up many times. This chain uses TRBV11-2 with TRBJ2-5; no clear D gene. Germline V gives CDR1 SGHAT, CDR2 FQNNGV. V lost 2 bases, J lost 1 base, and 11 bases lay in between. This CDR3 has 15 amino acids. The CDR3 protein is CASSLWASVQETQYF. CDR3 coding DNA: TGTGCCAGCAGCTTATGGGCGAGTGTCCAAGAGACCCAGTACTTC.

This clonotype came up many times. V is TRBV10-1 and J is TRBJ2-5, with no clear D. Germline values: CDR1 WNHNN, CDR2 SYGVQD (reference sequence). The CDR3 has 13 residues. V was cut by 3 bases and J by 5 bases, with 10 bases left in between. The CDR3 region has the DNA TGCGCCAGCAGTGATTCGGGTACGGAGACCCAGTACTTC. It codes for CASSDSGTETQYF.

This clonotype was recorded at least ten times. This rearrangement joins TRBV6-5 to TRBJ2-7; a possible D gene is TRBD2 (6 bases). V was clipped by 9 bases and J by 7 bases, with 16 bases between them. Germline V gene sequence: CDR1 MNHEY, CDR2 SVGAGI. The CDR3 extends over 12 amino acids. The CDR3 DNA sequence: TGTGCCAGTGCGACGGGAGTTGGGGAGCAGTACTTC. Translated, it gives CASATGVGEQYF.

Notes on this clonotype: This may come from a read error, since a much larger clone is one base off. The chain links TRBV10-3 to TRBJ1-1; D is possibly TRBD1 (5 bases). Trimming removed 2 bases at V and 5 bases at J, with 15 bases between. Germline V gene lookup returns CDR1 ENHRY and CDR2 SYGVKD. This CDR3 comprises 15 residues. The CDR3, as DNA: TGTGCCATCAGTGAGACCACAGTGAGGGGAACTGAAGCTTTCTTT. Its translation: CAISETTVRGTEAFF.

Remarks on this clonotype: This likely comes from a read error, as the CDR3 has no conserved phenylalanine or tryptophan at its end. The limits of the CDR3 on the DNA are not certain, so only TCRdb's listed CDR3 is given. The J gene is TRBJ2-3, the V gene TRBV11-2; the table's D call, TRBD1, has no DNA check behind it. The CDR3 spans 15 residues, counting both ends. Germline values: CDR1 SGHAT, CDR2 FQNNGV. The CDR3 protein is CASSLTPEERDTQYL.

A note on this clonotype: A much larger clone lies a single base off, so this may be a read error. This chain joins TRBV11-2 and TRBJ1-2; D might be TRBD1 (5 bases). The CDR3 spans 13 residues. CDR1 and CDR2 (germline): SGHAT, FQNNGV. Trimming left V 3 bases short and J 2 bases short, with 7 bases between. The CDR3 DNA follows: TGTGCCAGCAGCTTCCAGGGAAACTATGGCTACACCTTC. It yields the protein CASSFQGNYGYTF.

This sequence joins TRBV4-3 and TRBJ2-1, with a possible D match to TRBD2 (5 bases). Trimming left V 6 bases short and J 8 bases short, with 20 bases between. Germline V gene sequence: CDR1 LGHNA, CDR2 YSLEER. This CDR3 region has 15 residues. DNA of the CDR3: TGCGCCAGCAGTTACCAAGGGAGCTCCTGCGATGAGCAGTTCTTC. Translated, it gives CASSYQGSSCDEQFF.

In the case of this clonotype: This sequence may be a read error, since a much larger clone differs from it by one base. The rearrangement uses TRBV6-6 and TRBJ2-2, with TRBD1 matching 9 bases. CDR3 size: 14 residues. Germline lookup yields CDR1 MNHNY and CDR2 SVGAGI (reference sequence). The CDR3 loop is CATRTGENIGELFF. The CDR3 DNA reads TGTGCCACCCGGACAGGGGAGAACATCGGGGAGCTGTTTTTT.

As for this clonotype: The conserved phenylalanine or tryptophan normally closing the CDR3 is absent here, so this likely arose from a read error. The chain couples TRBV11-2 to TRBJ1-4; D unclear. CDR1 and CDR2 (germline): SGHAT, FQNNGV. The CDR3 runs 17 residues. In nucleotides, the CDR3 is TGTGCCAGCAGACCGCTACGTGGGCGGGCAACTAATGAAGAACTGTTTTAT. Its translation is CASRPLRGRATNEELFY.

This clonotype was counted once. The V gene is TRBV28, the J gene TRBJ2-7; D is perhaps TRBD1 (6 bases). Trimming took off 4 bases at V and 4 bases at J, with 17 bases between the two ends. In germline, CDR1 is MDHEN, CDR2 SYDVKM. The CDR3 sequence is 15 residues long. CDR3 sequence (DNA): TGTGCCAGCAGTTCTGGGACAAGGCCGAGGTACGAGCAGTACTTC. Encoded protein: CASSSGTRPRYEQYF.

The V call is TRBV6-6, the J call TRBJ1-4, with 9 bases matching TRBD1. This CDR3 comprises 18 residues. With V trimmed by 5 bases and J by 2 bases, 12 bases remained unmatched. Germline loops: CDR1 MNHNY, CDR2 SVGAGI (reference sequence). The CDR3 DNA is TGTGCCAGCAGTGAAGGGACGGGGACAGGGATCACTAATGAAAAACTGTTTTTT. It yields the protein CASSEGTGTGITNEKLFF.

This clonotype was recorded at least ten times. A much larger clonotype is one base distant, so this may be a read error. The gene calls are TRBV6-5 and TRBJ2-3; no clear D. This CDR3 is built from 14 residues. Germline CDR1 and CDR2: MNHEY and SVGAGI. The germline V and J ends were trimmed by 0 bases and 3 bases, with 7 bases remaining between them. The CDR3 sequence: CASSYSRRTDTQYF. In nucleotides, the CDR3 is TGTGCCAGCAGTTACTCGAGACGGACAGATACGCAGTATTTT.

Points on this clonotype: At one boundary the junction diverges from the germline segment, which might be a read error. The gene calls are TRBV20-1 and TRBJ2-7; D tentatively fits TRBD1 or TRBD2 (6 bases each). Germline V gene data show CDR1 as DFQATT and CDR2 as SNEGSKA (reference sequence). The CDR3 loop spans 11 amino acids. CDR3: CSASGGYEHYF. The CDR3 DNA is TGCAGTGCTAGCGGGGGCTACGAGCACTACTTC.

As regards this clonotype: A much larger clone differs from this one at a single base, so this may be a read error. J is TRBJ2-3 and V is TRBV14; no clear D gene. Trimming left V 4 bases short and J 5 bases short, with 10 bases between. From germline, CDR1 is SGHDN and CDR2 FVKESK. The CDR3 totals 13 residues. The CDR3 nucleotides read TGTGCCAGCAGCCGAGGATACATAGATACGCAGTATTTT. It is translated as CASSRGYIDTQYF.

This clonotype showed up many times. This chain connects TRBV6-2 or TRBV6-3 to TRBJ1-2, with D uncertain. The CDR3 loop spans 14 amino acids. V lost 4 bases and J lost 8, with 17 bases in between. Per germline, CDR1 MNHEY and CDR2 SVGEGT. CDR3 coding DNA: TGTGCCAGCAGTTCGGAACAGATGAGTGAAGGCTACACCTTC. Translation gives CASSSEQMSEGYTF.

J is TRBJ2-5 and V is TRBV11-2; D is undetermined. Trimming removed 3 bases from V and 13 bases from J, with 18 bases in between. CDR1 is SGHAT and CDR2 is FQNNGV in the germline V gene. This CDR3 region has 13 residues. The CDR3: CASSFYTQEIRYF. CDR3 bases: TGTGCCAGCAGCTTTTATACCCAAGAGATCCGGTACTTC.

About this clonotype: Since a much larger clone is just one base distant, this may be a read error. The rearrangement links TRBV4-2 to TRBJ2-5; 7 positions match TRBD1. The CDR3 extends over 13 amino acids. V lost 5 bases and J lost 5; bases outside the gene matches: 5. CDR1 is LGHNA, CDR2 YNFKEQ, per germline. As DNA, the CDR3 is TGTGCCAGCAGCGACAGGGCGGATGAGACCCAGTACTTC. Encoded protein: CASSDRADETQYF.

As concerns this clonotype: Without the conserved terminal phenylalanine or tryptophan, this CDR3 likely stems from a read error. The chain has TRBV11-2 and TRBJ2-1; 8 nucleotides line up with TRBD2. This CDR3 comprises 15 residues. V gave up 0 bases and J gave up 12 bases; unmatched junction bases: 10. Germline CDR1 reads SGHAT; CDR2 reads FQNNGV. CDR3 loop: CASSLDISRGASQFL. CDR3 DNA sequence: TGTGCCAGCAGCTTAGATATCTCGCGGGGGGCCTCGCAGTTCCTC.

This clonotype occurred once. At one boundary the junction diverges from the germline segment, which might be a read error. V usage is TRBV7-8 and J usage is TRBJ2-7; D might be TRBD1 (6 bases). There are 16 residues in the CDR3. Germline V gene sequence: CDR1 SGHVS, CDR2 FQNEAQ. Here the CDR3 DNA reads TGTGCCGGCAGCTCAGACAGGAATTGGGGCTCCTACGAGCAGTACTTC. Translation gives CAGSSDRNWGSYEQYF. Complete variable domain (other parts from reference TRBV7-8 and TRBJ2-7): GAGVSQSPRYKVAKRGQDVALRCDPISGHVSLFWYQQALGQGPEFLTYFQNEAQLDKSGLPSDRFFAERPEGSVSTLKIQRTQQEDSAVYLCAGSSDRNWGSYEQYFGPGTRLTVT.

A word on this clonotype: Since the CDR3 does not end with the conserved phenylalanine or tryptophan, this likely comes from a read error. The chain couples TRBV11-2 to TRBJ1-1, with D perhaps matching TRBD1 (5 bases). Germline V gene data show CDR1 as SGHAT and CDR2 as FQNNGV. This CDR3 has 16 residues. DNA for the CDR3: TGTGCCAACAGCTTAGCCTACAGGTGGACGGGAACTGAAGCTTTCCTT. This sequence encodes CANSLAYRWTGTEAFL.

Remarks on this clonotype: A much larger clone differs by one base, so this may be a read error. For the CDR3, the DNA is TGTGCCAGCAGGCGACAGGGGGCCAGTGAAAAACTGTTTTTT. It encodes CASRRQGASEKLFF. The rearrangement joins TRBV12-3 or TRBV12-4 to TRBJ1-4; 10 bases agree with TRBD1. J lost 7 bases, V lost 6 bases, and 5 bases had no gene match. This CDR3 has 14 amino acids.